Only one count was recorded for the clone carrying this TCR beta chain. The antigen remains undetermined. Germline CDR1 and CDR2: LNHDA and SQIVND (reference sequence). V was shortened by 6 bases and J by 3 bases, with 13 bases between the two germline ends. The length of the CDR3 is 14 residues. This sample is part of a study of shared clonotypes between healthy human individuals. At the level of the study: Those who served as donors were two women and three men between the ages of 18 and 49.

General observations from the study: Shared across a few donors were 4% to 6% of the naive CD4 clonotypes.

The assay used deep level. Investigators spread the genomic DNA of each subset evenly over several immunoSEQ plates. TCRdb's copy holds only in-frame clones and misses some; the assay was immunoSEQ multiplex PCR. The sample shows some 2 million clones, 85% to 95% of them seen only once. This sequence was found in a man younger than 30 in good health. The material sequenced was naive CD4+ T cells sorted from blood. The subset was: CD45RA+ positively selected. The chain joins TRBV19 to TRBJ2-3; D may match TRBD1 or TRBD2 (5 bases each). The CDR3 sequence is CASSPGRTTDTQYF. The CDR3 DNA is TGTGCCAGTAGCCCGGGACGGACAACAGATACGCAGTATTTT.